This T cell receptor beta chain is from a study of shared clonotypes between healthy human individuals. Sequencing used immunoSEQ multiplex PCR; TCRdb keeps in-frame clones, though not all of them. Of about 710,000 clones in the sample, 72% were seen once. V was pared by 5 bases and J by 3 bases, with 14 bases between. This CDR3 spans 14 amino acids. CDR1 is MNHEY and CDR2 is SVGAGI in the germline V gene. This clone was detected ten times or more. The TCR was taken from a woman younger than 45 in good health. The sequencing input was memory CD4+ T cells sorted from blood. Subset noted: CD45RA-negative fraction. The chain links TRBV6-5 to TRBJ2-7; perhaps TRBD2 as D (6 bases). CDR3 sequence: CASSRDPGGYEQYF. CDR3 coding DNA: TGTGCCAGCAGTCGGGACCCCGGGGGCTACGAGCAGTACTTC.